This T cell receptor (beta chain) originates from a study of T cells in Graves' hyperthyroidism and ophthalmopathy. In this sample, this clonotype turned up many times. V was cut by 0 bases and J by 0 bases, with 8 bases left in between. Germline assignment: CDR1 SGHAT and CDR2 FQNNGV. CDR3 size: 15 residues. What was amplified from RNA transcripts were TCR beta CDR3 regions. The study used the HTBI primer set for a first-round RT-PCR of the TCR CDR3. TCRdb used MiXCR to reprocess the multiplex PCR reads, holding one entry per CDR3 protein. The sample lists some 510,000 distinct CDR3 sequences, less than 25% occurring once.

V usage is TRBV11-2 and J usage is TRBJ1-1; D is unclear. The sequence came from a man younger than 35 with Graves' hyperthyroidism. The sequencing sample was made of blood. DNA for the CDR3: TGTGCCAGCAGCTTAGATGAGGCTTTGAACACTGAAGCTTTCTTT. This gives the protein CASSLDEALNTEAFF. The full variable domain, rest sourced from reference TRBV11-2 and TRBJ1-1, is EAGVAQSPRYKIIEKRQSVAFWCNPISGHATLYWYQQILGQGPKLLIQFQNNGVVDDSQLPKDRFSAERLKGVDSTLKIQPAKLEDSAVYLCASSLDEALNTEAFFGQGTRLTVV.